This T cell receptor beta chain was observed in a study of T cells after yellow fever vaccination. A single record per CDR3 protein comes from TCRdb applying MiXCR to the 5' RACE reads. Of some 400,000 distinct CDR3 sequences listed, 15% to 20% were seen once; the top ten hold roughly a sixth. This clonotype was seen a few times. CDR1 SGHVS and CDR2 FQNEAQ come from the germline V gene. The V end was cut by 5 bases, the J end by 3 bases, with 11 bases between. CDR3 length: 13 residues. The chain links TRBV7-8 to TRBJ2-7, with D possibly being TRBD1 (6 bases). This TCR came from a man aged 18 to 30 who received the YFV17D yellow fever vaccine. The sequenced sample was PBMCs, obtained before the yellow fever booster vaccination. The CDR3 coding sequence is TGTGCCAGCAGCGAGGACAGAATCTACGAGCAGTACTTC. It translates to CASSEDRIYEQYF.